The present TCR beta chain was sequenced within a study of cytomegalovirus exposure and HLA in healthy donors. In germline, CDR1 is SGHRS, CDR2 YFSETQ. The junction had 9 bases not matched to a gene; V was cut back by 6 bases and J by 7 bases. This CDR3 has 13 amino acids. PCR primers comprised 60 Vbeta and 13 Jbeta primers. Profiled with immunoSEQ multiplex PCR; TCRdb holds only in-frame clones, not every one. The repertoire consists of 70,000 or so clones, with roughly 69% occurring once and the leading ten covering 3% to 3.5%. The specimen was PBMCs. This receptor was identified in a woman in her forties or fifties in good health and CMV-seronegative. The chain recombines TRBV5-1 with TRBJ2-7; the match to TRBD2 covers 8 bases. CDR3 region: CASNIGGAREQYF. Written as DNA, the CDR3 is TGCGCCAGCAACATCGGGGGGGCGCGGGAGCAGTACTTC.